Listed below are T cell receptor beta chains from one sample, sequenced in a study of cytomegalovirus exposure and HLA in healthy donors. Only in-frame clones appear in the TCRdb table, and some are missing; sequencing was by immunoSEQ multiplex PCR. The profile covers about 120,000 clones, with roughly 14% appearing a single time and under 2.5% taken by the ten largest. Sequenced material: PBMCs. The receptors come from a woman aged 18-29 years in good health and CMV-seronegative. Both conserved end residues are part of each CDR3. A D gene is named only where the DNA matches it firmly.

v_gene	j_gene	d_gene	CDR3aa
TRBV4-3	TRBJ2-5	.	CASSQEIATETQYF
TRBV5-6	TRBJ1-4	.	CASSLGQLNEKLFF
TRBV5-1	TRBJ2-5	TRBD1	CASSMGQGSQETQYF
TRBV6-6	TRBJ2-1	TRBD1	CASRVTGVGYNEQFF
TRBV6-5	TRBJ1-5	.	CASSPRIYSNKPQHF
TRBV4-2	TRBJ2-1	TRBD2	CASSQEPGLASFEQFF
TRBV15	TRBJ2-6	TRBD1	CATSSMTGGASGANVLTF
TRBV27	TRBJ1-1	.	CASSLWRGANTEAFF
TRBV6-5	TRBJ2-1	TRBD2	CASSLLAGGPVYEQFF
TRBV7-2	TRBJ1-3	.	CASSPVAGTSSGNTIYF
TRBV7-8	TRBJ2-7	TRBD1	CASSPKPSLGQGILEQYF
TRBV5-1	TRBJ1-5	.	CASSLTGEDSNQPQHF
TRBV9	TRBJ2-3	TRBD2	CASSDGTSGSGDTQYF
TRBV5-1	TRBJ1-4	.	CASSSTTGFTNEKLFF
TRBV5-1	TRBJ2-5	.	CASSLDAPVELGQETQYF
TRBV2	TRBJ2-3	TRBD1	CASRTGPTDTQYF
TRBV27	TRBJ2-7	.	CASSRGLTSYEQYF
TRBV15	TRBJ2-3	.	CATSRDRRGIDTQYF
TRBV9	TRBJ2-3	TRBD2	CASSVITSGGTDTQYF
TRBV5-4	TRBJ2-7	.	CASRLPGQNYEQYF
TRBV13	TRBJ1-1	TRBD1	CASSLGGTDNTEAFF
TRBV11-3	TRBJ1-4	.	CASSSPRRANEKLFF
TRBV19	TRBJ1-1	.	CASSILPLGGTEAFF
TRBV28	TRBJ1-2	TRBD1	CASSLPGQHYGYTF
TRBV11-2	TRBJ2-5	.	CASSPGTLVEQYF
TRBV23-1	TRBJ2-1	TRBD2	CASSQSLLAGRYNEQFF
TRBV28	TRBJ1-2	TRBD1	CASRTTGGDYGYTF
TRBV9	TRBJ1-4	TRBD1	CASSPGLTGDAEKLFF
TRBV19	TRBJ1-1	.	CASSIPTGGLNTEAFF
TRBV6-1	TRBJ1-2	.	CASSSDSYGYTF
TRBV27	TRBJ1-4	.	CASSVSRGNEKLFF
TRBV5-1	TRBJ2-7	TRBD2	CASSFFGGTSGATYEQYF
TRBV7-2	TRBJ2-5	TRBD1	CASSRNRGEETQYF
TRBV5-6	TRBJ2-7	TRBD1	CASSLGGDSITYEQYF
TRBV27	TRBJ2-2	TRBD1	CASSLLGTANTGELFF
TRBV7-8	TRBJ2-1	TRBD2	CASSLARSGGYNEQFF
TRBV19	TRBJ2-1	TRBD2	CASSTPTSRENSYNEQFF